The clone carrying this T cell receptor (beta chain) has only one observation. Cohort assignment relied on participant-reported clinical history. Measured with immunoSEQ multiplex PCR; TCRdb has only the in-frame clones, and not every one. The data hold around 400,000 clones, with roughly nine tenths observed a single time. The data were taken from a study of blood T cell repertoires in COVID-19. Germline V gene sequence: CDR1 SEHNR, CDR2 FQNEAQ (reference sequence). The CDR3 runs to 15 residues. The ends were cut back, 5 bases at V and 7 bases at J, with 17 bases in the middle. This clonotype was sampled from a woman in her forties who had been exposed to COVID-19. The chain couples TRBV7-9 to TRBJ1-4; D might be TRBD1 (6 bases). Sequencing was carried out using PBMCs or T cells enriched from blood (not recorded which). CDR3 DNA sequence: TGTGCCAGCAGCCCCCCGGGGGGGCCGGGTGAAAAACTGTTTTTT. Translating gives CASSPPGGPGEKLFF.